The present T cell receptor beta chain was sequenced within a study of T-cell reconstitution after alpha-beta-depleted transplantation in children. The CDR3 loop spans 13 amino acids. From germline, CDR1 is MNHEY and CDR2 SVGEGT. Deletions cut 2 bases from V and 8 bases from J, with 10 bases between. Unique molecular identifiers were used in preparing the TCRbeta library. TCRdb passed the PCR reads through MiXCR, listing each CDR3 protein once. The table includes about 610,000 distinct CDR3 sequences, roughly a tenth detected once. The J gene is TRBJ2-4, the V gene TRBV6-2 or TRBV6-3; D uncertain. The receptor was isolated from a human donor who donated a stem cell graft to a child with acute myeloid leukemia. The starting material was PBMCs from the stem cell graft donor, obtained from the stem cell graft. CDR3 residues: CASSYRVEDIQYF. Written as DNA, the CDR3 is TGTGCCAGCAGTTACAGGGTGGAAGACATTCAGTACTTC.